This T cell receptor beta chain was profiled in a study of blood T cell repertoires in COVID-19. Original handling: The authors estimated nucleated cell counts from reference gene primer amplification. The repertoire was sequenced with immunoSEQ multiplex PCR; TCRdb's copy has only in-frame clones and lacks some. The V and J calls and clone size come from that table; D and trimming were worked out from the DNA. The table has around 160,000 clones, roughly 89% seen once. This study enrolled people aged about 18 to 100 from about two dozen US geographic areas. Participants had their cohort set by participant-reported clinical history. A COVID-19 case was met by exposed participants within 2 weeks before study entry. The sample taken for sequencing was PBMCs or T cells enriched from blood (not recorded which). This TCR was recovered from a woman between 45 and 60 years old who had been exposed to COVID-19.

CDR3 protein: CASSITLAGVSYEQYF. The CDR3 coding sequence is TGTGCCAGCAGCATTACACTAGCGGGGGTCTCCTACGAGCAGTACTTC. This rearrangement joins TRBV11-3 to TRBJ2-7; 11 bases are shared with TRBD2. Per the germline V gene, CDR1 is SGHNT and CDR2 is YENEEA. The V and J ends lost 5 bases and 0 bases, in that order; junction bases with no gene match: 6. This CDR3 spans 16 amino acids. The full variable domain, completed using reference TRBV11-3 and TRBJ2-7, is EAGVVQSPRYKIIEKKQPVAFWCNPISGHNTLYWYLQNLGQGPELLIRYENEEAVDDSQLPKDRFSAERLKGVDSTLKIQPAELGDSAVYLCASSITLAGVSYEQYFGPGTRLTVT.